This is a list of T cell receptor beta chains from one sample in a study of cytomegalovirus exposure and HLA in healthy donors. Only in-frame clones appear in the TCRdb table, and some are missing; sequencing was by immunoSEQ multiplex PCR. The sample holds 170,000 or so clones, about 86% seen once. Sequencing used PBMCs. The source is a woman in her twenties or thirties in good health and CMV-seronegative. The CDR3 runs from the conserved cysteine through the conserved F or W. A D gene is named only where the DNA matches it firmly. The size entry is marked missing in some rows and otherwise reads once, few, many or a size class.

clone_size,v_call,d_call,j_call,cdr3_aa,cdr3_nt
NA,TRBV29-1,NA,TRBJ2-7,CSAISYSSYEQYF,TGCAGCGCAATATCGTATAGCTCCTACGAGCAGTACTTC
NA,TRBV11-2,NA,TRBJ1-2,CASSVRGGLDYGYTF,TGTGCCAGCAGCGTCCGGGGGGGGCTCGACTATGGCTACACCTTC
once,TRBV7-8,TRBD2,TRBJ2-1,CASSPSRGGGVSYNEQFF,TGTGCCAGCAGCCCCTCAAGGGGCGGGGGGGTTTCCTACAATGAGCAGTTCTTC
NA,TRBV6-1,TRBD2,TRBJ2-1,CASSAIRGDYNEQFF,TGTGCCAGCAGCGCCATTCGGGGGGATTACAATGAGCAGTTCTTC
NA,TRBV2,TRBD2,TRBJ2-3,CASRPERGRVPDTQYF,TGTGCCAGCAGACCAGAGCGGGGGCGCGTTCCAGATACGCAGTATTTT
NA,TRBV2,TRBD1,TRBJ2-5,CASSDPDRGETQYF,TGTGCCAGCAGTGACCCCGACAGGGGAGAGACCCAGTACTTC
NA,TRBV7-6,TRBD1,TRBJ1-2,CASSSRTGGLSWGYTF,TGTGCCAGCAGCTCCAGGACAGGGGGATTGTCGTGGGGCTACACCTTC
once,TRBV13,TRBD1,TRBJ1-2,CASSLTARDRDGYTF,TGTGCCAGCAGCCTAACTGCCAGAGACAGGGATGGCTACACCTTC
NA,TRBV19,NA,TRBJ2-4,CASSLTSVGLLGRYF,TGTGCCAGTAGCCTCACTTCCGTGGGGCTTCTAGGTCGGTACTTC
NA,TRBV7-9,TRBD2,TRBJ2-1,CASSLLAGGLVEQFF,TGTGCCAGCAGCTTACTAGCGGGGGGGCTCGTTGAGCAGTTCTTC
NA,TRBV5-1,NA,TRBJ2-7,CASSLASTGSSYEQYF,TGCGCCAGCAGCTTGGCCAGTACGGGTAGCTCCTACGAGCAGTACTTC
NA,TRBV6-1,NA,TRBJ2-4,CASREVAKNIQYF,TGTGCCAGCCGAGAGGTAGCCAAAAACATTCAGTACTTC
NA,TRBV10-3,NA,TRBJ1-1,CAISIQGANTEAFF,TGTGCCATCAGCATACAGGGTGCGAACACTGAAGCTTTCTTT
NA,TRBV28,NA,TRBJ1-1,CASTGGTLVGTEAFF,TGTGCCAGCACGGGGGGAACTCTGGTTGGTACTGAAGCTTTCTTT
NA,TRBV10-1,NA,TRBJ2-1,CASSRGGSSNEQFF,TGCGCCAGCTCCCGTGGGGGGAGTAGCAATGAGCAGTTCTTC
NA,TRBV6-1,TRBD2,TRBJ2-5,CASSWTSRETQYF,TGTGCCAGCAGTTGGACTAGTCGGGAGACCCAGTACTTC
few,TRBV6-4,NA,TRBJ1-5,CASSEATIPNQPQHF,TGTGCCAGCAGTGAAGCGACGATTCCCAATCAGCCCCAGCATTTT
NA,TRBV28,TRBD1,TRBJ1-6,CASSFSVRDRPDDSPLHF,TGTGCCAGCAGTTTCTCCGTTCGGGACAGGCCGGACGATTCACCCCTCCACTTT
NA,TRBV27,NA,TRBJ1-2,CASSLLGGLGYGYTF,TGTGCCAGCAGTTTACTGGGAGGTCTGGGCTATGGCTACACCTTC
NA,TRBV5-1,TRBD1,TRBJ2-7,CASSLEQGPYEQYF,TGCGCCAGCAGCTTGGAACAGGGGCCCTACGAGCAGTACTTC
NA,TRBV7-7,NA,TRBJ2-1,CASSSFGADSYNEQFF,TGTGCCAGCAGCTCCTTTGGGGCGGATTCCTACAATGAGCAGTTCTTC
NA,TRBV11-2,TRBD1,TRBJ2-3,CASSSGGFTDTQYF,TGTGCCAGCAGTTCAGGGGGTTTCACAGATACGCAGTATTTT
few,TRBV10-2,NA,TRBJ1-1,CASSPISMNTEAFF,TGCGCCAGCAGCCCTATCTCCATGAACACTGAAGCTTTCTTT
NA,TRBV11-2,TRBD1,TRBJ1-5,CASSATGSGNQPQHF,TGTGCCAGCAGCGCGACAGGGTCGGGCAATCAGCCCCAGCATTTT
few,TRBV7-9,NA,TRBJ1-6,CASGPGARNSPLHF,TGTGCCAGCGGACCAGGGGCGCGAAATTCACCCCTCCACTTT
NA,TRBV10-1,TRBD1,TRBJ2-7,CAGPRKHRGPHEQYF,TGCGCCGGTCCCAGGAAACACAGGGGGCCCCACGAGCAGTACTTC
NA,TRBV20-1,NA,TRBJ1-1,CSARGGGGAFF,TGCAGTGCTAGAGGAGGGGGAGGGGCTTTCTTT